One T cell receptor beta chain is described in this entry. Graves' hyperthyroidism without ophthalmopathy progression within 18 months was termed stable. The data were obtained in a study of T cells in Graves' hyperthyroidism and ophthalmopathy. There were TCR beta CDR3 regions amplified from RNA transcripts. HTBI primers drove first-round RT-PCR of the TCR CDR3. TCRdb ran MiXCR on the multiplex PCR reads and lists one entry per CDR3 protein. The sample consists of approximately 640,000 distinct CDR3 sequences, roughly 17% of them appearing once. The sequenced material came from blood. This TCR was recovered from a man aged 45-65 years with Graves' hyperthyroidism.

The CDR3 DNA reads TGCGCCAGCAGCCAAGGCCGGGACAGGGCGAGGAATGAGCAGTTCTTC. Residues: CASSQGRDRARNEQFF. V gene TRBV4-3 combines with J gene TRBJ2-1, with 9 positions matching TRBD1. Germline lookup yields CDR1 LGHNA and CDR2 YSLEER. CDR3 length equals 16 residues. V shed 1 base and J 7 bases; nucleotides not matched to a gene: 8.